These T cell receptor beta chains were read from a single sample in a study of T cell repertoires in cytomegalovirus infection. Using its own MiXCR run on the reads, TCRdb lists one record per CDR3 protein. The sample lists about 500,000 distinct CDR3 sequences, 30% to 40% occurring once. Their antigens remain unidentified. Sequenced material: cultured PBMCs, taken from culture after CMV antigen stimulation. The receptors stem from a human donor in good health (CMV status not recorded). Some clones in this sample may be carry-over from other donors' samples. CDR3s include the opening cysteine and the closing phenylalanine or tryptophan. The D gene is left open where the match is weak. A row's size may be missing; if present it is once, few, many or a size class.

J gene: TRBJ2-3
CDR3 length: 15
V gene: TRBV20-1
clone size: NA
D gene: NA
CDR3 DNA: TGCAGTAGCATTTGGCCGGGAGCAGGGGCTAATACGCAGTATTTT
CDR3 protein: CSSIWPGAGANTQYF

J gene: TRBJ1-3
CDR3 length: 14
V gene: TRBV20-1
clone size: NA
D gene: TRBD1
CDR3 DNA: TGCAGTGCTCACAGGGGGCTCGGTGGAAACACCATATATTTT
CDR3 protein: CSAHRGLGGNTIYF

J gene: TRBJ1-1
CDR3 length: 13
V gene: TRBV19
clone size: NA
D gene: TRBD1
CDR3 DNA: TGTGTCAGTAGCTACAGGGGATGGACTGAAGCTTTCTTT
CDR3 protein: CVSSYRGWTEAFF

J gene: TRBJ1-2
CDR3 length: 14
V gene: TRBV5-1
clone size: NA
D gene: NA
CDR3 DNA: TGCGCCAGCAGCGGAGGACGGGGTATAACTGGCTACACCTTC
CDR3 protein: CASSGGRGITGYTF

J gene: TRBJ1-2
CDR3 length: 15
V gene: TRBV12-3/TRBV12-4
clone size: few
D gene: TRBD1
CDR3 DNA: TGTGCCAGCAGTACCCAGGGGGCCTCAAACTATGGCTACACCTTC
CDR3 protein: CASSTQGASNYGYTF

J gene: TRBJ2-1
CDR3 length: 15
V gene: TRBV6-2/TRBV6-3
clone size: NA
D gene: NA
CDR3 DNA: TGTGCCAGCAGTTACTCGAGTAGCCAGAACAATGAGCAGTTCTTC
CDR3 protein: CASSYSSSQNNEQFF

J gene: TRBJ2-3
CDR3 length: 13
V gene: TRBV27
clone size: few
D gene: NA
CDR3 DNA: TGTGCCAGCAGTTTTCTGGGCACAGATACGCAGTATTTT
CDR3 protein: CASSFLGTDTQYF

J gene: TRBJ1-2
CDR3 length: 15
V gene: TRBV7-6
clone size: NA
D gene: NA
CDR3 DNA: TGTGCCAGCAGCTTAGAAGCAGGGGACATCTATGGCTACACCTTC
CDR3 protein: CASSLEAGDIYGYTF

J gene: TRBJ2-3
CDR3 length: 17
V gene: TRBV7-3
clone size: few
D gene: TRBD2
CDR3 DNA: TGTGCCAGCAGCGATGGGACTAGCGGGAGGAACACAGATACGCAGTATTTT
CDR3 protein: CASSDGTSGRNTDTQYF

J gene: TRBJ1-3
CDR3 length: 15
V gene: TRBV7-9
clone size: NA
D gene: NA
CDR3 DNA: TGTGCCAGCAGCTACTCCGGGGTTCTTGGAAACACCATATATTTT
CDR3 protein: CASSYSGVLGNTIYF

J gene: TRBJ2-1
CDR3 length: 18
V gene: TRBV7-7
clone size: many
D gene: TRBD1
CDR3 DNA: TGTGCTAGCAGCTTAGCGCTGGTTGGGCGGACAGGGGGCAATGAGCAGTTCTTC
CDR3 protein: CASSLALVGRTGGNEQFF

J gene: TRBJ1-2
CDR3 length: 14
V gene: TRBV2
clone size: NA
D gene: TRBD1
CDR3 DNA: TGTGCCAGCAAACAGGGGACCGGGCTGGGAGGCTACACCTTC
CDR3 protein: CASKQGTGLGGYTF

J gene: TRBJ1-5
CDR3 length: 16
V gene: TRBV6-2/TRBV6-3
clone size: NA
D gene: NA
CDR3 DNA: TGTGCCAGCAGTTATCAGGCCGCCCTTGGCAATCAGCCCCAGCATTTT
CDR3 protein: CASSYQAALGNQPQHF

J gene: TRBJ1-6
CDR3 length: 17
V gene: TRBV28
clone size: few
D gene: TRBD1
CDR3 DNA: TGTGCCAGCAGTTTTGGACAGGGGGCCACCTATAATTCACCCCTCCACTTT
CDR3 protein: CASSFGQGATYNSPLHF

J gene: TRBJ2-3
CDR3 length: 18
V gene: TRBV7-2
clone size: many
D gene: TRBD2
CDR3 DNA: TGTGCCAGCAGCCCCCTTGGTGGTAGCGGGAGAGTTACAGATACGCAGTATTTT
CDR3 protein: CASSPLGGSGRVTDTQYF

J gene: TRBJ1-2
CDR3 length: 15
V gene: TRBV7-8
clone size: many
D gene: NA
CDR3 DNA: TGTGCCAGCAGCTTAGCGAGGACTGCTAGCTATGGCTACACCTTC
CDR3 protein: CASSLARTASYGYTF

J gene: TRBJ2-1
CDR3 length: 15
V gene: TRBV6-5
clone size: NA
D gene: NA
CDR3 DNA: TGTGCCAGCAGTTACTCGTCTCTAGCAGACAATGAGCAGTTCTTC
CDR3 protein: CASSYSSLADNEQFF

J gene: TRBJ2-2
CDR3 length: 15
V gene: TRBV2
clone size: few
D gene: NA
CDR3 DNA: TGTGCCAGCAGTAAACGGGACACTAACACCGGGGAGCTGTTTTTT
CDR3 protein: CASSKRDTNTGELFF

J gene: TRBJ1-3
CDR3 length: 15
V gene: TRBV12-3/TRBV12-4
clone size: few
D gene: TRBD1
CDR3 DNA: TGTGCCAGCAGAAGGGGACAGCCCTCTGGAAACACCATATATTTT
CDR3 protein: CASRRGQPSGNTIYF

J gene: TRBJ2-3
CDR3 length: 13
V gene: TRBV7-8
clone size: NA
D gene: NA
CDR3 DNA: TGTGCCAGCAGCCCTATGGGGACAGATACGCAGTATTTT
CDR3 protein: CASSPMGTDTQYF

J gene: TRBJ2-1
CDR3 length: 16
V gene: TRBV7-2
clone size: NA
D gene: TRBD2
CDR3 DNA: TGTGCCAGCAGGCCGACCGGGACTAGCGGGTATAATGAGCAGTTCTTC
CDR3 protein: CASRPTGTSGYNEQFF

J gene: TRBJ1-6
CDR3 length: 14
V gene: TRBV7-2
clone size: many
D gene: NA
CDR3 DNA: TGTGCCAGCAGCTTACAGAGAGGTAATTCACCCCTCCACTTT
CDR3 protein: CASSLQRGNSPLHF

J gene: TRBJ1-6
CDR3 length: 13
V gene: TRBV7-2
clone size: many
D gene: TRBD1
CDR3 DNA: TGTGCCAGCAGCGATGGACAGGGCAGGACCCTCCACTTT
CDR3 protein: CASSDGQGRTLHF

J gene: TRBJ1-6
CDR3 length: 12
V gene: TRBV6-1
clone size: few
D gene: TRBD1
CDR3 DNA: TGTGCCTGCCGACAGGGGGGTTCACCCCTCCACTTT
CDR3 protein: CACRQGGSPLHF

J gene: TRBJ2-3
CDR3 length: 14
V gene: TRBV7-2
clone size: few
D gene: NA
CDR3 DNA: TGTGCCAGCAGCTATGTGAGGGGTGCAGATACGCAGTATTTT
CDR3 protein: CASSYVRGADTQYF

J gene: TRBJ2-3
CDR3 length: 11
V gene: TRBV29-1
clone size: NA
D gene: NA
CDR3 DNA: TGCAGCGTTATGGTCGTAGATACGCAGTATTTT
CDR3 protein: CSVMVVDTQYF

J gene: TRBJ2-2
CDR3 length: 15
V gene: TRBV7-2
clone size: few
D gene: NA
CDR3 DNA: TGTGCCAGCAGCCCCAGCTTGGGAAACACCGGGGAGCTGTTTTTT
CDR3 protein: CASSPSLGNTGELFF

J gene: TRBJ2-1
CDR3 length: 17
V gene: TRBV27
clone size: few
D gene: NA
CDR3 DNA: TGTGCCAGCAGTTCTCCCGGACAGCATAGCTCCTACAATGAGCAGTTCTTC
CDR3 protein: CASSSPGQHSSYNEQFF

J gene: TRBJ2-3
CDR3 length: 14
V gene: TRBV12-3/TRBV12-4
clone size: NA
D gene: NA
CDR3 DNA: TGTGCCAGCAGTTTCCAGATCGGCACAGATACGCAGTATTTT
CDR3 protein: CASSFQIGTDTQYF

J gene: TRBJ2-3
CDR3 length: 16
V gene: TRBV6-5
clone size: few
D gene: NA
CDR3 DNA: TGTGCCAGCAGTTACTTCGCGGGGACCAGATCAGATACGCAGTATTTT
CDR3 protein: CASSYFAGTRSDTQYF

J gene: TRBJ2-1
CDR3 length: 15
V gene: TRBV19
clone size: NA
D gene: NA
CDR3 DNA: TGTGCCAGTAGTATCGGGACCGTCCCGCGGAATGAGCAGTTCTTC
CDR3 protein: CASSIGTVPRNEQFF

J gene: TRBJ2-3
CDR3 length: 12
V gene: TRBV29-1
clone size: few
D gene: NA
CDR3 DNA: TGCAGCGTTTTTGGGGCGGCAGATACGCAGTATTTT
CDR3 protein: CSVFGAADTQYF

J gene: TRBJ2-2
CDR3 length: 16
V gene: TRBV9
clone size: NA
D gene: NA
CDR3 DNA: TGTGCCAGCAGCGTAGGCGCAGCTTCGAACACCGGGGAGCTGTTTTTT
CDR3 protein: CASSVGAASNTGELFF

J gene: TRBJ2-1
CDR3 length: 14
V gene: TRBV7-9
clone size: few
D gene: NA
CDR3 DNA: TGTGCCAGCAGCTTAGTACGGGTGGACAATGAGCAGTTCTTC
CDR3 protein: CASSLVRVDNEQFF

J gene: TRBJ2-7
CDR3 length: 15
V gene: TRBV25-1
clone size: NA
D gene: NA
CDR3 DNA: TGTGCCAGCAGTCTTGGACCGTCTTTTGAGAGGGAGCAGTACTTC
CDR3 protein: CASSLGPSFEREQYF

J gene: TRBJ1-4
CDR3 length: 16
V gene: TRBV6-1
clone size: many
D gene: NA
CDR3 DNA: TGTGCCAGCAGTGATGGTCGGCCTACAACTAATGAAAAACTGTTTTTT
CDR3 protein: CASSDGRPTTNEKLFF

J gene: TRBJ2-1
CDR3 length: 15
V gene: TRBV5-6
clone size: few
D gene: TRBD2
CDR3 DNA: TGTGCCAGCAGCCTATATAGCGGGAGTAGCTATGAGCAGTTCTTC
CDR3 protein: CASSLYSGSSYEQFF

J gene: TRBJ2-1
CDR3 length: 17
V gene: TRBV20-1
clone size: few
D gene: TRBD2
CDR3 DNA: TGCAGTGCTAGGGTGGAAGCTAGCGGTACCACCTACAATGAGCAGTTCTTC
CDR3 protein: CSARVEASGTTYNEQFF

J gene: TRBJ2-1
CDR3 length: 15
V gene: TRBV29-1
clone size: few
D gene: NA
CDR3 DNA: TGCAGCGTTGAAGAGTCGGGATCGACCTACAATGAGCAGTTCTTC
CDR3 protein: CSVEESGSTYNEQFF

J gene: TRBJ2-2
CDR3 length: 17
V gene: TRBV6-5
clone size: NA
D gene: NA
CDR3 DNA: TGTGCCAGCAGCCTCCCCCGGACAGCCTCGAACACCGGGGAGCTGTTTTTT
CDR3 protein: CASSLPRTASNTGELFF

J gene: TRBJ2-1
CDR3 length: 15
V gene: TRBV11-3
clone size: few
D gene: NA
CDR3 DNA: TGTGCCAGCAGCGGTAGCGTTAGCTCCTACAATGAGCAGTTCTTC
CDR3 protein: CASSGSVSSYNEQFF

J gene: TRBJ2-1
CDR3 length: 17
V gene: TRBV4-1
clone size: once
D gene: TRBD2
CDR3 DNA: TGCGCCAGCAGCCAAGATGACGGGAGGGCCAGAAGCAATGAGCAGTTCTTC
CDR3 protein: CASSQDDGRARSNEQFF

J gene: TRBJ1-6
CDR3 length: 14
V gene: TRBV6-5
clone size: NA
D gene: NA
CDR3 DNA: TGTGCCAGCAGTTACCAGGGAGGCAATTCACCCCTCCACTTT
CDR3 protein: CASSYQGGNSPLHF

J gene: TRBJ2-5
CDR3 length: 15
V gene: TRBV28
clone size: NA
D gene: TRBD1
CDR3 DNA: TGTGCCAGCAGTAATCCCTCAGGGGGTCAAGAGACCCAGTACTTC
CDR3 protein: CASSNPSGGQETQYF

J gene: TRBJ2-5
CDR3 length: 15
V gene: TRBV7-8
clone size: NA
D gene: TRBD2
CDR3 DNA: TGTGCCAGCAGCTCCGAACTAGCGGCACAAGAGACCCAGTACTTC
CDR3 protein: CASSSELAAQETQYF

J gene: TRBJ2-1
CDR3 length: 13
V gene: TRBV18
clone size: NA
D gene: NA
CDR3 DNA: TGTGCCAGCTCACTCGGCTTGTCGGATGAGCAGTTCTTC
CDR3 protein: CASSLGLSDEQFF

J gene: TRBJ2-3
CDR3 length: 13
V gene: TRBV11-2
clone size: NA
D gene: NA
CDR3 DNA: TGTGCCAGCAGCTTAGGGATCTCAGATACGCAGTATTTT
CDR3 protein: CASSLGISDTQYF

J gene: TRBJ1-1
CDR3 length: 15
V gene: TRBV11-3
clone size: NA
D gene: NA
CDR3 DNA: TGTGCCAGCAGCTTTTTCGGGGGGACGGAAGCTGAAGCTTTCTTT
CDR3 protein: CASSFFGGTEAEAFF

J gene: TRBJ2-1
CDR3 length: 16
V gene: TRBV29-1
clone size: NA
D gene: TRBD2
CDR3 DNA: TGCAGCGTCGGCGGGACTAGCGGGAGGTCCTACAATGAGCAGTTCTTC
CDR3 protein: CSVGGTSGRSYNEQFF

J gene: TRBJ2-3
CDR3 length: 13
V gene: TRBV27
clone size: NA
D gene: NA
CDR3 DNA: TGTGCCAGCAGCGAATCCACGCCAGATACGCAGTATTTT
CDR3 protein: CASSESTPDTQYF

J gene: TRBJ2-1
CDR3 length: 13
V gene: TRBV19
clone size: few
D gene: NA
CDR3 DNA: TGTGCCAGTAGTCCACAGGTCCGAGGTGCGCAGTTCTTC
CDR3 protein: CASSPQVRGAQFF

J gene: TRBJ1-5
CDR3 length: 14
V gene: TRBV12-3/TRBV12-4
clone size: few
D gene: NA
CDR3 DNA: TGTGCCAGCAGTTTAAGGGATAGCAATCAGCCCCAGCATTTT
CDR3 protein: CASSLRDSNQPQHF